The 24 T cell receptor beta chains presented below share a single source sample, sequenced in a study of beta chain features in type 1 diabetes. Sequenced material consisted of expressed TCRB transcripts (all of the isolated RNA was reverse transcribed). Generated by immunoSEQ multiplex PCR, the TCRdb table keeps only in-frame clones and is missing some. The data show 450,000 or so clones, over 9.5% seen once. The source material was naive CD4+ T cells from blood. The receptors were gathered from a woman younger than 30 in good health.

The table lists this clone with a few counts. The chain is built from TRBV7-9 and TRBJ1-4; D possibly corresponds to TRBD1 (5 bases). The germline gives CDR1 SEHNR, CDR2 FQNEAQ (reference sequence). The ends were cut back, 5 bases at V and 10 bases at J, with 14 bases in the middle. This CDR3 is built from 13 residues. CDR3 in amino acids: CASSPGDLGKLFF. CDR3 DNA: TGTGCCAGCAGCCCCGGGGACTTGGGAAAACTGTTTTTT.

The chain is built from TRBV7-3 and TRBJ2-6; D unresolved. The CDR3 spans 13 residues. CDR1 and CDR2 from the germline V gene are SGHTA and FQGTGA. Between the trimmed V and J ends, which lost 5 bases and 3 bases, there was a span of 5 bases. CDR3 sequence: CASSQGGANVLTF. The CDR3 nucleotides are TGTGCCAGCAGCCAAGGTGGGGCCAACGTCCTGACTTTC.

This clone was detected only a few times. This chain connects TRBV9 to TRBJ2-1; 7 bases agree with TRBD1. Germline loops: CDR1 SGDLS, CDR2 YYNGEE. The CDR3 loop spans 15 amino acids. J lost 4 bases, V lost 3 bases, and 7 bases had no gene match. CDR3 DNA sequence: TGTGCCAGCAGCGCCGAGGGGACAGATTACAATGAGCAGTTCTTC. The encoded protein is CASSAEGTDYNEQFF.

In this sample, this clone turned up a few times. CDR3 sequence (DNA): TGTGCCACCAGCAGAGATAAGGGGTATACTGAAGCTTTCTTT. Amino acids: CATSRDKGYTEAFF. The chain carries TRBV15 and TRBJ1-1, with TRBD1 as a possible D gene (5 bases). CDR1 is LNHNV, CDR2 YYDKDF, per germline (reference sequence). The length of the CDR3 is 14 residues. Trimming removed 0 bases from V and 5 bases from J, with 10 bases in between.

This clone was recorded a few times. For the CDR3, the DNA is TGTGCCAGCAGTGAGACAGGAGAGACCCAGTACTTC. It specifies CASSETGETQYF. V is TRBV25-1 and J is TRBJ2-5; a weak D match, TRBD1 (6 bases). CDR3 length: 12 residues. Germline CDR1 is MGHDK and CDR2 is SYGVNS. V lost 3 bases, J lost 4 bases, and 6 bases lay in between.

The V call is TRBV7-2, the J call TRBJ2-1; 14 bases agree with TRBD2. CDR3 length: 15 amino acids. CDR1 SGHTA and CDR2 FQGNSA come from the germline V gene. With 5 bases clipped from V and 10 bases from J, the junction kept 7 bases outside the gene matches. Here the CDR3 DNA reads TGTGCCAGCAGCCCGAGACTAGCGGGAGGGCGCGAGCAGTTCTTC. Encoded protein: CASSPRLAGGREQFF.

The chain has TRBV2 and TRBJ2-5; no clear D gene. Deletions cut 5 bases from V and 5 bases from J, with 12 bases between. The CDR3 is 13 amino acids. The germline gives CDR1 SNHLY, CDR2 FYNNEI. The CDR3 nucleotides are TGTGCCAGCAGTAAGGACCTTCGGGAGACCCAGTACTTC. Translation gives CASSKDLRETQYF.

This clone was observed a handful of times. This chain links TRBV29-1 with TRBJ2-1, with D unresolved. Germline V gene data show CDR1 as SQVTM and CDR2 as ANQGSEA. The V end was cut by 5 bases, the J end by 7 bases, with 21 bases between. The CDR3 runs 15 residues. CDR3 in amino acids: CSVYHIRYLLNEQFF. CDR3 bases: TGCAGCGTTTACCATATAAGGTACTTGTTGAATGAGCAGTTCTTC.

V gene TRBV9 combines with J gene TRBJ1-1; 9 bases map to TRBD1. This CDR3 region has 14 residues. CDR1 and CDR2 (germline): SGDLS, YYNGEE. V lost 4 bases, J lost 7 bases, and 8 bases stayed unmatched. The CDR3 sequence is CASSPGTGNVEAFF. CDR3 in DNA: TGTGCCAGCAGCCCCGGGACAGGGAATGTTGAAGCTTTCTTT.

J is TRBJ2-2 and V is TRBV5-1; D uncertain. This CDR3 is built from 16 residues. The germline V and J ends were trimmed by 0 bases and 1 base, with 10 bases remaining between them. Germline-derived CDR1 and CDR2 are SGHRS and YFSETQ. The CDR3: CASSLVRSRNTGELFF. CDR3 sequence (DNA): TGCGCCAGCAGCTTGGTTCGTAGCAGGAACACCGGGGAGCTGTTTTTT.

CDR3 in amino acids: CASRNELGSETQYF. CDR3 nucleotide sequence: TGTGCCAGCAGGAACGAACTAGGTTCGGAGACCCAGTACTTC. V gene TRBV2 combines with J gene TRBJ2-5, with D possibly being TRBD2 (5 bases). This CDR3 spans 14 amino acids. Trimming cost V 6 bases and J 5 bases, with 16 bases left between them. The germline gives CDR1 SNHLY, CDR2 FYNNEI. The whole variable domain, filled in from reference TRBV2 and TRBJ2-5, reads EPEVTQTPSHQVTQMGQEVILRCVPISNHLYFYWYRQILGQKVEFLVSFYNNEISEKSEIFDDQFSVERPDGSNFTLKIRSTKLEDSAMYFCASRNELGSETQYFGPGTRLLVL.

There are a few counts of this clone. The rearrangement uses TRBV5-4 and TRBJ2-3; D is perhaps TRBD2 (5 bases). CDR3 length: 16 amino acids. Trimming left V 3 bases short and J 0 bases short, with 14 bases between. Germline CDR1 SGHNT, CDR2 YYREEE (reference sequence). The DNA of the CDR3 is TGTGCCAGCAGCTCGGACTTACGTGGTAGCACAGATACGCAGTATTTT. The encoded protein is CASSSDLRGSTDTQYF. The full variable domain, in which reference TRBV5-4 and TRBJ2-3 provide the parts outside the CDR3, is ETGVTQSPTHLIKTRGQQVTLRCSSQSGHNTVSWYQQALGQGPQFIFQYYREEENGRGNFPPRFSGLQFPNYSSELNVNALELDDSALYLCASSSDLRGSTDTQYFGPGTRLTVL.

This chain uses TRBV7-9 with TRBJ2-3; D perhaps matches TRBD1 (5 bases). CDR3 length: 15 residues. Germline CDR1 SEHNR, CDR2 FQNEAQ (reference sequence). V shed 3 bases and J shed 1 base, with 11 bases lying between them. This CDR3 is CASSLRKGGTDTQYF. The CDR3 nucleotides are TGTGCCAGCAGCTTGCGGAAAGGGGGCACAGATACGCAGTATTTT.

As regards this clone: Other nucleotide sequences from this sample produce the same CDR3. The chain is built from TRBV9 and TRBJ2-1, with D possibly being TRBD1 or TRBD2 (5 bases each). The CDR3 totals 14 residues. The germline CDR1 and CDR2 sequences are SGDLS and YYNGEE. The germline V and J ends were trimmed by 0 bases and 5 bases, with 9 bases remaining between them. CDR3 residues: CASSVVGTDNEQFF. CDR3 in DNA: TGTGCCAGCAGCGTAGTTGGGACCGACAATGAGCAGTTCTTC.

Concerning this clone itself: The same CDR3 also results from other DNA sequences found in this sample. The chain links TRBV5-1 to TRBJ2-1; 8 bases agree with TRBD1. In germline, CDR1 is SGHRS, CDR2 YFSETQ. V was clipped by 4 bases and J by 0 bases; unmatched bases: 3. The CDR3 has 15 residues. CDR3 DNA sequence: TGCGCCAGCAGCCGGGACAGGAGCTCCTACAATGAGCAGTTCTTC. It translates to CASSRDRSSYNEQFF.

V is TRBV19 and J is TRBJ2-3; D perhaps matches TRBD2 (6 bases). The length of the CDR3 is 18 residues. Germline V gene sequence: CDR1 LNHDA, CDR2 SQIVND (reference sequence). Deletions cut 6 bases from V and 1 base from J, with 23 bases between. The CDR3 nucleotides are TGTGCCAGTAGCATCCGCGGGGCCTCACTCACCCGCACAGATACGCAGTATTTT. It is translated as CASSIRGASLTRTDTQYF. The full variable domain, with the rest looked up from reference TRBV19 and TRBJ2-3, is DGGITQSPKYLFRKEGQNVTLSCEQNLNHDAMYWYRQDPGQGLRLIYYSQIVNDFQKGDIAEGYSVSREKKESFPLTVTSAQKNPTAFYLCASSIRGASLTRTDTQYFGPGTRLTVL.

The chain links TRBV30 to TRBJ2-1; TRBD2 agrees at 7 bases. Germline V lookup: CDR1 GTSNPN, CDR2 SVGIG (reference sequence). The junction had 15 bases not matched to a gene; V was cut back by 0 bases and J by 7 bases. The CDR3 spans 17 residues. The CDR3 DNA sequence: TGTGCCTGGAGTGTACATGTTGCGGGAGTGTTTCGGAATGAGCAGTTCTTC. Translated, it gives CAWSVHVAGVFRNEQFF.

In this sample, this clone turned up a few times. V is TRBV4-3 and J is TRBJ2-3; tentative D call: TRBD1 (6 bases). The germline gives CDR1 LGHNA, CDR2 YSLEER. The CDR3 covers 13 residues. V lost 8 bases, J lost 4 bases, and 13 bases lay in between. CDR3 amino acids: CASSLKGADTQYF. The DNA of the CDR3 is TGCGCCAGCTCACTCAAGGGGGCAGATACGCAGTATTTT.

This clone was seen a handful of times. The chain links TRBV29-1 to TRBJ2-3, with 7 bases fitting TRBD1. This CDR3 has 15 amino acids. V lost 3 bases to trimming and J lost 1 base; unmatched junction nucleotides: 7. The germline V gene encodes CDR1 SQVTM and CDR2 ANQGSEA. The CDR3 sequence: CSVDSGGVGTDTQYF. The CDR3 nucleotides read TGCAGCGTTGATTCAGGGGGTGTCGGCACAGATACGCAGTATTTT.

A few counts support this clone. The chain is built from TRBV30 and TRBJ1-4; no firm D call. The CDR3 length is 15 residues. V was pared by 2 bases and J by 2 bases, with 12 bases between. The germline V gene has CDR1 GTSNPN and CDR2 SVGIG (reference sequence). DNA for the CDR3: TGTGCCTGGAGTCCCCCGCGTGGTACTAATGAAAAACTGTTTTTT. Translation gives CAWSPPRGTNEKLFF.

The rearrangement uses TRBV4-3 and TRBJ1-2; no clear D gene. V was pared by 0 bases and J by 4 bases, with 6 bases between. Looked up from germline, CDR1 is LGHNA and CDR2 is YSLEER. The CDR3 runs to 13 residues. The CDR3 DNA is TGCGCCAGCAGCCAAGAGGGTACCTATGGCTACACCTTC. It yields the protein CASSQEGTYGYTF.

The chain links TRBV7-9 to TRBJ1-4; 7 bases match TRBD1. J lost 5 bases, V lost 3 bases, and 6 bases had no gene match. This CDR3 contains 15 residues. CDR1 SEHNR and CDR2 FQNEAQ come from the germline V gene (reference sequence). In DNA, the CDR3 is TGTGCCAGCAGCTTGGGGGACAGCTCCAATGAAAAACTGTTTTTT. It translates to CASSLGDSSNEKLFF.

The table lists this clone with a few counts. This chain connects TRBV7-2 to TRBJ2-3, with 11 bases that match TRBD2. The CDR3 extends over 13 amino acids. Germline V CDR1 and CDR2: SGHTA, FQGNSA. The J segment lost 13 bases and the V segment lost 5 bases, leaving 8 bases of the junction unmatched. CDR3 amino acids: CASSRGLAESEYF. DNA of the CDR3: TGTGCCAGCAGCCGGGGACTAGCGGAATCGGAGTATTTT.

The gene calls are TRBV18 and TRBJ1-1, with D uncertain. Per germline, CDR1 KGHSH and CDR2 LQKENI. CDR3 length equals 12 residues. Deletions cut 0 bases from V and 11 bases from J, with 10 bases between. CDR3 bases: TGTGCCAGCTCACCACCGGACGCTGGCGCTTTCTTT. Protein: CASSPPDAGAFF.